The source of this TCR beta chain is a study of early T cells in non-severe SARS-CoV-2 infection (dated by TCRdb to the early 2020s). In terms of the full investigation: Because TCR sequencing was done on bulk RNA from unsorted whole blood, the alpha and beta chains could not be paired. What the work shows at the level of the full study, not this receptor alone: Matching against VDJdb was skewed toward anti-spike CD8 responses, likely underestimated virus-specific expansions, and missed private and CD4 specificities.

The method behind the library was 5' RACE. The listed sequencing device is NextSeq 500. In the TCR library protocol, unique molecular identifiers were attached to individual cDNA molecules to correct for PCR bias and sequencing error. TCR alpha and beta chains were both sequenced, and the abundances of alpha and beta sequences in each sample were closely correlated with each other. The authors' pipeline ran thus. Decombinator V4 was used to annotate the V gene, J gene and CDR3 of the TCR sequences. Expanded TCRs were defined as changing significantly between any two time points under a Poisson model with p below 0.0001. TCR abundances were normalised to the total number of TCRs sequenced in each sample and reported as counts per million. TRAV1-2 paired with TRAJ12, TRAJ20 or TRAJ33 defined MAIT TCRs, while TRAV10 paired with TRAJ18 defined iNKT TCRs. A search of VDJdb, accessed on 1 November 2021, was run for TCRs annotated to CMV, EBV and SARS-CoV-2, with TCRs annotated for multiple antigens excluded. The public reads were reanalyzed by TCRdb: fastp trimming at Q25, MiXCR alignment, in-frame beta chains only. Here each entry gathers all rows of one CDR3 protein and keeps the most common genes and DNA. The V and J calls were determined by TCRdb, not by the authors. The sample profile shows over 55,000 distinct CDR3 sequences; approximately 8% of them were found once. The ten largest clones take up under 3.5% of the sample.

The junction shows trimming of 5 bases on V and 8 bases on J, plus 12 bases between the germline ends. Looking up the germline V gene yields CDR1 MDHEN and CDR2 SYDVKM. Reading from cysteine to phenylalanine, the CDR3 counts 12 amino acids. Kept here is only the CDR3 DNA, which spans 36 bases and is read in frame from base 1. This was a case-control study nested in a cohort of healthcare workers in London, UK, who had nasopharyngeal swab PCR tests and blood samples taken every week. Healthcare workers were enrolled in the week of the UK lockdown, from 23 to 31 March 2020, and were followed every week for up to roughly 16 weeks. This clonotype was counted ten times or more. This receptor's antigen is unknown. The input lacks base qualities; no much larger clone sits a single base away.

The specimen was whole blood. The chain links TRBV28 with TRBJ1-2; no confident D gene assignment can be made. This receptor was taken from an adult who was a healthcare worker with PCR-confirmed SARS-CoV-2 infection or an uninfected control (not recorded which). The CDR3 protein is CASSVSRLGYTF. In nucleotide form, the sequence is TGTGCCAGCAGTGTTTCGAGGTTGGGCTACACCTTC.